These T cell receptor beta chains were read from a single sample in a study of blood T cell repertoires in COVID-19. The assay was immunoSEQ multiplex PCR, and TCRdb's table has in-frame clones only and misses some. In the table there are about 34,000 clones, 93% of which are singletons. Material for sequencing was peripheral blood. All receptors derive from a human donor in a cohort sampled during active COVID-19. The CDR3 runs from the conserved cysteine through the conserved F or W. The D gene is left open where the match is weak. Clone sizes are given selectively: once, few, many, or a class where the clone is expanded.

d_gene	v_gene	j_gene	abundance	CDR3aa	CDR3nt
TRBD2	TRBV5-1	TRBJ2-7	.	CASSLLAGVSYEQYF	TGCGCCAGCAGCTTGTTAGCGGGGGTCTCCTACGAGCAGTACTTC
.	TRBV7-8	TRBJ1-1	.	CASSLAWIGGESEDMNTEAFF	TGTGCCAGCAGCTTGGCGTGGATTGGGGGCGAGTCAGAAGACATGAACACTGAAGCTTTCTTT
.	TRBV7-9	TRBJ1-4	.	CASSNPGDNEKLFF	TGTGCCAGCAGCAATCCAGGGGATAATGAAAAACTGTTTTTT
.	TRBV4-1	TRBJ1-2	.	CASSQDQGAGFNYGYTF	TGCGCCAGCAGCCAAGATCAAGGGGCGGGATTTAACTATGGCTACACCTTC
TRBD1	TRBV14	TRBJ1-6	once	CASSPTGESPLHF	TGTGCCAGCAGCCCCACAGGGGAATCACCCCTCCACTTT
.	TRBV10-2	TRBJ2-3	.	CASSEIGGGLTDTQYF	TGCGCCAGCAGTGAGATTGGGGGCGGTCTTACAGATACGCAGTATTTT
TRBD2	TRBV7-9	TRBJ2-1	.	CASSRTSGAINEQFF	TGTGCCAGCAGCCGGACTAGCGGGGCAATCAATGAGCAGTTCTTC
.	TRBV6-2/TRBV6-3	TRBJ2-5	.	CASSYSRLFGTQYF	TGTGCCAGCAGTTACTCGCGGCTATTCGGGACCCAGTACTTC
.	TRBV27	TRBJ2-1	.	CASSLQGGNEQFF	TGTGCCAGCAGTTTACAGGGGGGCAATGAGCAGTTCTTC
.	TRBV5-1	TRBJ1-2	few	CASMIGSEGNYGYTF	TGCGCCAGCATGATAGGGTCAGAGGGAAACTATGGCTACACCTTC
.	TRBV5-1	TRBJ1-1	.	CASSLLRGTEAFF	TGCGCCAGCAGCTTGCTTCGAGGTACTGAAGCTTTCTTT
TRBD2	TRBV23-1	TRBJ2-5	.	CASSQRDRTQQGLAGTFQETQYF	TGCGCCAGCAGTCAACGCGACAGAACCCAACAGGGACTAGCGGGTACCTTCCAAGAGACCCAGTACTTC
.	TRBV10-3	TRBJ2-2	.	CAISEPQMTGTNTGELFF	TGTGCCATCAGTGAACCCCAGATGACCGGGACAAACACCGGGGAGCTGTTTTTT
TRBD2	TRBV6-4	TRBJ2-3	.	CASSGIAGAGTDTQYF	TGTGCCAGCAGTGGAATAGCGGGGGCCGGCACAGATACGCAGTATTTT
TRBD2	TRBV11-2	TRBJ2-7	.	CASSLERGGRSEQYF	TGTGCCAGCAGCTTGGAGCGGGGGGGCCGTTCCGAGCAGTACTTC
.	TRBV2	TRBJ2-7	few	CASEPPNLSTYEQYF	TGTGCCAGCGAGCCCCCTAACTTGTCTACCTACGAGCAGTACTTC
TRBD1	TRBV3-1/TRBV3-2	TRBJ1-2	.	CASSQGGGAIYGYTF	TGTGCCAGCAGCCAAGGAGGGGGCGCGATCTATGGCTACACCTTC
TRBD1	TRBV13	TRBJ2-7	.	CASSLGQPYEQYF	TGTGCCAGCAGCTTGGGACAGCCCTACGAGCAGTACTTC
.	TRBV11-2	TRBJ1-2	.	CASSSGYGYTF	TGTGCCAGCAGCTCAGGGTATGGCTACACCTTC
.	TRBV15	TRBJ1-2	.	CATSRGVYGYTF	TGTGCCACCAGCAGAGGAGTCTATGGCTACACCTTC
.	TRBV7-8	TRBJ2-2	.	CASSSTGTNTGELFF	TGTGCCAGCAGCTCTACCGGGACTAACACCGGGGAGCTGTTTTTT
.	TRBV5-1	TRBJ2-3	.	CASSLERSDDTQYF	TGCGCCAGCAGCTTGGAGCGGAGCGATGATACGCAGTATTTT
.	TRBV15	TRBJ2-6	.	CATSRYGTRSGANVLTF	TGTGCCACCAGCAGATATGGCACCCGCTCTGGGGCCAACGTCCTGACTTTC
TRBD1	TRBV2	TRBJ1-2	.	CASFHSKTGEGNYGYTF	TGTGCCAGCTTCCACTCTAAGACAGGGGAGGGTAACTATGGCTACACCTTC